This T cell receptor (beta chain) was recorded in a study of Tregs in tolerant kidney transplant recipients. Assay used: immunoSEQ multiplex PCR; TCRdb lists only in-frame clones, some missing. The sample shows around 50,000 clones, roughly nine tenths of them seen only once. Germline V CDR1 and CDR2: SQVTM, ANQGSEA. This CDR3 has 12 amino acids. Study results and caveats: Biological reproducibility was not directly addressed, but technical replication error appeared minimal.

Related graft donors supplied nonmyeloablative bone marrow transplants, and mixed chimerism was transient. Remarks on this clone: Its cognate antigen is unknown.

The chain links TRBV29-1 to TRBJ1-2, with D hard to call. The receptor was derived from a human patient who received a combined kidney and bone marrow transplant. The T cells may partly be graft donor cells. The starting material was CD8+ T cells from blood (PBMCs), obtained 12 months after the transplant. The CDR3 coding sequence is TGCAGTCAGGAGGCTGCTAACTATGGCTACACCTTC. This codes for CSQEAANYGYTF.